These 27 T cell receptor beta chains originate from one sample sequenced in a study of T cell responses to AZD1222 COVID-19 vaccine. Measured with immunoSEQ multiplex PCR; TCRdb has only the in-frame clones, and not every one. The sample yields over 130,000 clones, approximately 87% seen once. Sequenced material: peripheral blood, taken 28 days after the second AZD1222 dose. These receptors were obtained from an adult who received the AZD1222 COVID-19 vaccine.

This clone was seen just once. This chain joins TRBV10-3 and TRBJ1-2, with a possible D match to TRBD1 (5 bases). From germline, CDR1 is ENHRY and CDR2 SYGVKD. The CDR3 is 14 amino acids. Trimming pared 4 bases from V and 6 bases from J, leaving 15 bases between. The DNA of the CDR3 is TGTGCCATCAGTGCCCTTAGGGGTGAGAATGGCTACACCTTC. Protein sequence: CAISALRGENGYTF.

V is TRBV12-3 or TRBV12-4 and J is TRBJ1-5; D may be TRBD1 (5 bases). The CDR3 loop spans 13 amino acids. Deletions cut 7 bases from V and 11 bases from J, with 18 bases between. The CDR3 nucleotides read TGTGCCAGCATTCAGACCGGCGAAGGGGCCCAGCATTTT. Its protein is CASIQTGEGAQHF.

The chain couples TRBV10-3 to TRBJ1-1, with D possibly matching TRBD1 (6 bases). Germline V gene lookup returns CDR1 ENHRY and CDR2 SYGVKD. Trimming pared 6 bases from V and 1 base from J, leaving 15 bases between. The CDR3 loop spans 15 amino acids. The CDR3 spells CAIRPPGDGNTEAFF. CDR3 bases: TGTGCCATCAGGCCTCCAGGGGATGGGAACACTGAAGCTTTCTTT.

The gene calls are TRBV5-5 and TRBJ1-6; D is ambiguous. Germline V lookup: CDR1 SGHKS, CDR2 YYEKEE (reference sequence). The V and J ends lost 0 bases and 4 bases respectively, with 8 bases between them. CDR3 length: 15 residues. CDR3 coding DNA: TGTGCCAGCAGCTTGGGAGCCACTTATAATTCACCCCTCCACTTT. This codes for CASSLGATYNSPLHF. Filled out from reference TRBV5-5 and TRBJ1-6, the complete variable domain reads DAGVTQSPTHLIKTRGQQVTLRCSPISGHKSVSWYQQVLGQGPQFIFQYYEKEERGRGNFPDRFSARQFPNYSSELNVNALLLGDSALYLCASSLGATYNSPLHFGNGTRLTVT.

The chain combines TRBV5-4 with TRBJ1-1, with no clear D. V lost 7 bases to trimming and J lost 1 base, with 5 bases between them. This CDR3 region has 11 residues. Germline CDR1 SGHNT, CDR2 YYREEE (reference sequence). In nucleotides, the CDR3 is TGTGCCAGCTTTAGGAACACTGAAGCTTTCTTT. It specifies CASFRNTEAFF.

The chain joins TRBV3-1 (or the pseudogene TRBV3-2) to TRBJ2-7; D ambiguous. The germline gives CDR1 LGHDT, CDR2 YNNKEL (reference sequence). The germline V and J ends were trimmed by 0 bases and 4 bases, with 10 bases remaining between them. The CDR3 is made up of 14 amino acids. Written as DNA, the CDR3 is TGTGCCAGCAGCCAAGATCCAAAGGCTTACGAGCAGTACTTC. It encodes CASSQDPKAYEQYF.

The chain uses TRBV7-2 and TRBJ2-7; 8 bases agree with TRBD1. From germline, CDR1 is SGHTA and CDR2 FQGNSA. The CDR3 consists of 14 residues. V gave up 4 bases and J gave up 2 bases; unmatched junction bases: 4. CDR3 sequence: CASSSDRGTYEQYF. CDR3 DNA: TGTGCCAGCAGCTCAGACAGGGGAACCTACGAGCAGTACTTC.

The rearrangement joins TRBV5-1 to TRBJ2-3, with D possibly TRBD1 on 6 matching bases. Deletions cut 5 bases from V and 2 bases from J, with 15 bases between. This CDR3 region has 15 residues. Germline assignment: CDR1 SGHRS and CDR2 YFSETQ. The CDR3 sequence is CASSSQQGTTDTQYF. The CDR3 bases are TGCGCCAGCAGTTCTCAGCAGGGGACCACAGATACGCAGTATTTT.

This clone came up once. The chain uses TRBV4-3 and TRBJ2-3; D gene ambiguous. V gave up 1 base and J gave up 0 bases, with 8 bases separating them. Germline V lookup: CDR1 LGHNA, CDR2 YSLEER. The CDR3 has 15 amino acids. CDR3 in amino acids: CASSQGGASTDTQYF. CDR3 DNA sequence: TGCGCCAGCAGCCAAGGTGGCGCCAGCACAGATACGCAGTATTTT.

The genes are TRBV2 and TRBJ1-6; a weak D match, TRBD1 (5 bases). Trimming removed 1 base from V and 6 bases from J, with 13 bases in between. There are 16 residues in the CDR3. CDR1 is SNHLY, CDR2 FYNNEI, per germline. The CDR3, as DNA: TGTGCCAGCAGTGAAGATAGGGGCGCGAGTAATTCACCCCTCCACTTT. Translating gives CASSEDRGASNSPLHF. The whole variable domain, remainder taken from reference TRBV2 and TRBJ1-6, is EPEVTQTPSHQVTQMGQEVILRCVPISNHLYFYWYRQILGQKVEFLVSFYNNEISEKSEIFDDQFSVERPDGSNFTLKIRSTKLEDSAMYFCASSEDRGASNSPLHFGNGTRLTVT.

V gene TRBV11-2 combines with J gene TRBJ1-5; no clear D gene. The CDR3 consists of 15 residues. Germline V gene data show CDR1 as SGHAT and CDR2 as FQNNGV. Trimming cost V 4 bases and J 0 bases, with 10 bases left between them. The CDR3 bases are TGTGCCAGCAGCTATGGTCATAATAGCAATCAGCCCCAGCATTTT. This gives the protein CASSYGHNSNQPQHF.

This CDR3 reads CSASSPGLHSYEQYF. Here the CDR3 DNA reads TGCAGTGCTAGTTCCCCTGGACTGCACTCCTACGAGCAGTACTTC. The chain joins TRBV20-1 to TRBJ2-7, with a possible D match to TRBD2 (5 bases). Trimming stripped 3 bases from V and 0 bases from J, with 15 bases between. The CDR3 sequence is 15 residues long. Germline assignment: CDR1 DFQATT and CDR2 SNEGSKA (reference sequence).

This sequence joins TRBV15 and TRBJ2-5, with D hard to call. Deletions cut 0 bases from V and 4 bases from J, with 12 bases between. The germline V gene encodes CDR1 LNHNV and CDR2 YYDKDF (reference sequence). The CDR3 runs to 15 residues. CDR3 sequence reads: CATSREGREGETQYF. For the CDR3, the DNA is TGTGCCACCAGCAGAGAGGGCAGAGAAGGAGAGACCCAGTACTTC.

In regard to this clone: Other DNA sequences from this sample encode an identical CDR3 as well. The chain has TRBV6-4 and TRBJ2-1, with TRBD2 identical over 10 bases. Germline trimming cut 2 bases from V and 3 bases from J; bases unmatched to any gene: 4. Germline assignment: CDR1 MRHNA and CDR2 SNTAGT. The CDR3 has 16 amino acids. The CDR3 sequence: CASSDRRTSGYNEQFF. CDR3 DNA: TGTGCCAGCAGTGACCGTCGGACTAGCGGCTACAATGAGCAGTTCTTC.

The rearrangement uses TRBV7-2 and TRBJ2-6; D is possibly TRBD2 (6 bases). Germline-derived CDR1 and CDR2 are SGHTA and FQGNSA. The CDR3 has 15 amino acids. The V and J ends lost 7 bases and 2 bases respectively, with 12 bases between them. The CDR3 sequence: CASNPGGAGANVLTF. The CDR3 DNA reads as TGTGCCAGCAATCCCGGCGGGGCTGGGGCCAACGTCCTGACTTTC.

The CDR3 sequence is CASSVDGPGYTF. The CDR3 nucleotides read TGTGCCAGCAGCGTGGACGGGCCTGGCTACACCTTC. The chain joins TRBV11-1 to TRBJ1-2; D ambiguous. CDR1 SGHAT and CDR2 FQDESV come from the germline V gene (reference sequence). Trimming shortened V by 5 bases and J by 7 bases, and 11 bases separated the two germline ends. This CDR3 spans 12 amino acids.

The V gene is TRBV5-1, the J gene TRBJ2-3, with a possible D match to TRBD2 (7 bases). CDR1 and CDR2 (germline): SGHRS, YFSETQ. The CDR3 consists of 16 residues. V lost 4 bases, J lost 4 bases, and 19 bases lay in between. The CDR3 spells CASSPGGGSGSDTQYF. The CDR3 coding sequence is TGCGCCAGCAGCCCTGGGGGCGGGAGCGGTTCAGATACGCAGTATTTT. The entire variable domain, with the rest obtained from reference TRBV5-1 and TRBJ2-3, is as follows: KAGVTQTPRYLIKTRGQQVTLSCSPISGHRSVSWYQQTPGQGLQFLFEYFSETQRNKGNFPGRFSGRQFSNSRSEMNVSTLELGDSALYLCASSPGGGSGSDTQYFGPGTRLTVL.

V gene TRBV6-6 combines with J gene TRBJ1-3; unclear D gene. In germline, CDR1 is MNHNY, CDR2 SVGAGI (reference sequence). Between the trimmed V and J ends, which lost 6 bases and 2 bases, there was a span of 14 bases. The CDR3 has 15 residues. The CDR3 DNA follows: TGTGCCAGCAGCCCGGCGTTGGGGACTGGAAACACCATATATTTT. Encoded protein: CASSPALGTGNTIYF.

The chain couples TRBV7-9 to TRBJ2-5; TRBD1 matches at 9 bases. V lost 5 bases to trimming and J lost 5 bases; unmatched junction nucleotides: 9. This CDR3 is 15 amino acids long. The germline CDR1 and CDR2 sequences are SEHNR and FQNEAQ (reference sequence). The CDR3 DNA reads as TGTGCCAGCAGCCAGGGGACAGGGAAGTTCGAGACCCAGTACTTC. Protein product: CASSQGTGKFETQYF.

The CDR3 sequence is CSASMGVSYNEQFF. CDR3 in DNA: TGCAGTGCTAGTATGGGAGTATCCTACAATGAGCAGTTCTTC. J is TRBJ2-1 and V is TRBV20-1; D perhaps matches TRBD2 (5 bases). V shed 3 bases and J shed 1 base, with 10 bases lying between them. The CDR3 contains 14 residues. Germline CDR1 is DFQATT and CDR2 is SNEGSKA (reference sequence).

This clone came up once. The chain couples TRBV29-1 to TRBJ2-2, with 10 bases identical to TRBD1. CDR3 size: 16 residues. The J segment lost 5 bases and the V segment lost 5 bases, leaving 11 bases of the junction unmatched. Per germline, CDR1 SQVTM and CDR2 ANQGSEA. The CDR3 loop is CSVRGTGAPGTGELFF. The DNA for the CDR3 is TGCAGCGTTCGAGGGACAGGGGCGCCTGGAACCGGGGAGCTGTTTTTT.

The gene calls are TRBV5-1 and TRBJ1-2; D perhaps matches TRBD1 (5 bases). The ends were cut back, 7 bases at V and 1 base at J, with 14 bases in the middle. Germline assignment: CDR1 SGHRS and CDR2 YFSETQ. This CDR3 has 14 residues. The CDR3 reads CASHPGTVNYGYTF. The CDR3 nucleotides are TGCGCCAGCCACCCCGGGACCGTTAACTATGGCTACACCTTC.

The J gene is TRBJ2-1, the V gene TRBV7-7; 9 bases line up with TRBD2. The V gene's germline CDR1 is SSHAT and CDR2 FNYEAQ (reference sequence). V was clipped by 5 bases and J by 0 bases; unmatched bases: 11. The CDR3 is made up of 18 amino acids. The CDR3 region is CASSQGAGGPSSYNEQFF. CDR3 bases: TGTGCCAGCAGCCAGGGAGCGGGGGGACCAAGCTCCTACAATGAGCAGTTCTTC.

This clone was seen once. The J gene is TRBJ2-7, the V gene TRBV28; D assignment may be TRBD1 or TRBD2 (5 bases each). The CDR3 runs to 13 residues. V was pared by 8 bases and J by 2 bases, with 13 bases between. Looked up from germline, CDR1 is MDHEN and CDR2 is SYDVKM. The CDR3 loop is CASQYLGAYEQYF. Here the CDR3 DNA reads TGTGCCAGCCAATACCTGGGGGCCTACGAGCAGTACTTC.

The CDR3, as DNA: TGTGCCGGACAAAGGGGGGCAACTCACACCGGGGAGCTGTTTTTT. It translates to CAGQRGATHTGELFF. V gene TRBV15 combines with J gene TRBJ2-2; D tentatively fits TRBD1 or TRBD2 (6 bases each). Deletions cut 11 bases from V and 3 bases from J, with 19 bases between. The CDR3 totals 15 residues. Germline V gene sequence: CDR1 LNHNV, CDR2 YYDKDF (reference sequence). Complete variable domain (other parts from reference TRBV15 and TRBJ2-2): DAMVIQNPRYQVTQFGKPVTLSCSQTLNHNVMYWYQQKSSQAPKLLFHYYDKDFNNEADTPDNFQSRRPNTSFCFLDIRSPGLGDTAMYLCAGQRGATHTGELFFGEGSRLTVL.

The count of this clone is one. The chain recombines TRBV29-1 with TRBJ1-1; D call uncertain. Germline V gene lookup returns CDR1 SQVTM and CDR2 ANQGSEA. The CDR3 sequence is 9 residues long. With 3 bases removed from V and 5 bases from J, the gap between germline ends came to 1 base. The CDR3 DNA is TGCAGCGTTGATACTGAAGCTTTCTTT. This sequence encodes CSVDTEAFF.

CDR3 in amino acids: CASSLGQPSYEQYF. The DNA for the CDR3 is TGTGCCAGCAGCTTGGGGCAGCCTTCCTACGAGCAGTACTTC. The gene calls are TRBV13 and TRBJ2-7, with D maybe TRBD1 (5 bases). This CDR3 region has 14 residues. Trimming removed 3 bases from V and 1 base from J, with 10 bases in between. From germline, CDR1 is PRHDT and CDR2 FYEKMQ (reference sequence).